This T cell receptor (beta chain) was captured in a study of blood T cell repertoires in COVID-19. On the study more broadly: Donors in the United States, Italy and Spain gave samples during acute or convalescent COVID-19.

This CDR3 is built from 16 residues. Germline V gene lookup returns CDR1 LGHDT and CDR2 YNNKEL (reference sequence). Trimming took 1 base from V and 7 from J; bases not matched to a gene: 5. TCRdb's copy holds only in-frame clones and misses some; the assay was immunoSEQ multiplex PCR. The sample has 95,000 to 100,000 clones, approximately 87% seen once. Material for sequencing was peripheral blood. This receptor was obtained from a woman aged 30 to 39 with acute or convalescent COVID-19. The rearrangement uses TRBV3-1 (or the pseudogene TRBV3-2) and TRBJ1-4; 11 bases match TRBD1. This chain's CDR3 is CASSQATGTGGEKLFF. CDR3 in DNA: TGTGCCAGCAGCCAAGCTACCGGGACAGGGGGTGAAAAACTGTTTTTT.